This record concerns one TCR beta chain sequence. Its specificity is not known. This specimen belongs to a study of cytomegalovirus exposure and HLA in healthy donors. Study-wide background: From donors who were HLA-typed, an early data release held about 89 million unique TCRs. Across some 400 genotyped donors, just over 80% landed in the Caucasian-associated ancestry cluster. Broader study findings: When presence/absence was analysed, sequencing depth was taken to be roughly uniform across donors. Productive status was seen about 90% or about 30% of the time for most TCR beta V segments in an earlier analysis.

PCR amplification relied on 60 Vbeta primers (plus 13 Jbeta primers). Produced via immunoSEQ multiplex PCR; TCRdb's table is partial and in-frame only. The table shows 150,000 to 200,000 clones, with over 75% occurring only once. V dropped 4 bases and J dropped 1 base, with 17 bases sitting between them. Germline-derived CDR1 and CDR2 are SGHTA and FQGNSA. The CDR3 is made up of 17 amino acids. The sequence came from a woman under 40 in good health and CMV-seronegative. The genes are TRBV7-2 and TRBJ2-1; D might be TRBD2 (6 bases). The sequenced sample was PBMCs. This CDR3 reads CASSSRVRGASYNEQFF. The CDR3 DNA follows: TGTGCCAGCAGCTCTAGAGTGCGGGGAGCGTCCTACAATGAGCAGTTCTTC.